Presented here are 31 T cell receptor beta chains from one specimen sequenced in a study of human T cells and chemical hapten exposure. Regarding time point: patch test 3, about 24 weeks after DPC sensitization. Treatment given: therapeutic diphenylcyclopropenone sensitization with weekly scalp DPC. TCRdb reprocessed the RACE reads with MiXCR, giving one entry per CDR3 protein. Of roughly 200,000 distinct CDR3 sequences in the sample, under 30% are singletons; the top ten hold roughly 2.3%. The sample in question was whole blood, obtained in connection with sensitization to the hapten diphenylcyclopropenone (DPC). All receptors come from a middle-aged woman with alopecia areata. Some clones in this sample may be carry-over from other donors' samples.

This clonotype was found a few times. V is TRBV10-3 and J is TRBJ2-7; either TRBD1 or TRBD2 may fit D (5 bases each). The length of the CDR3 is 14 residues. The germline CDR1 and CDR2 sequences are ENHRY and SYGVKD. V lost 3 bases and J 5 bases, leaving 14 bases between the germline ends. In DNA form, the CDR3 reads TGTGCCATCAGTGATTCAGGGCTCGGGGACGAGCAGTACTTC. Translation gives CAISDSGLGDEQYF.

The J gene is TRBJ1-5, the V gene TRBV6-2 or TRBV6-3; D is possibly TRBD1 (6 bases). Trimming left V 7 bases short and J 6 bases short, with 13 bases between. Germline V gene lookup returns CDR1 MNHEY and CDR2 SVGEGT. The CDR3 spans 13 residues. Here the CDR3 DNA reads TGTGCCAGCACCGACAGGCGATCTCAGCCCCAGCATTTT. Its translation is CASTDRRSQPQHF.

A few counts support this clonotype. V gene TRBV11-1 combines with J gene TRBJ2-7; D may be TRBD2 (6 bases). CDR3 length: 16 residues. Germline assignment: CDR1 SGHAT and CDR2 FQDESV (reference sequence). V was shortened by 3 bases and J by 3 bases, with 18 bases between the two germline ends. CDR3 nucleotide sequence: TGTGCCAGCAGCTTCGTCGGGACTCTTTCCAGCTACGAGCAGTACTTC. Translation gives CASSFVGTLSSYEQYF.

The chain links TRBV27 to TRBJ2-7; 9 nucleotides align to TRBD2. The CDR3 loop spans 14 amino acids. The J segment lost 5 bases and the V segment lost 7 bases, leaving 9 bases of the junction unmatched. Germline loops: CDR1 MNHEY, CDR2 SMNVEV (reference sequence). CDR3 amino acids: CASTPGTSWHEQYF. As DNA, the CDR3 is TGTGCCAGCACCCCGGGGACTAGCTGGCACGAGCAGTACTTC.

This clonotype was found many times. V gene TRBV29-1 combines with J gene TRBJ1-1; no reliable D call. Per the germline V gene, CDR1 is SQVTM and CDR2 is ANQGSEA. V lost 1 base to trimming and J lost 0 bases, with 6 bases between them. CDR3 length equals 13 residues. The CDR3, as DNA: TGCAGCGTTGAAGCGGTGCTGAACACTGAAGCTTTCTTT. Its translation is CSVEAVLNTEAFF.

The chain recombines TRBV18 with TRBJ2-1, with 11 bases identical to TRBD2. J was trimmed by 6 bases and V by 3 bases; bases with no gene match: 7. CDR3 length: 16 residues. Germline V CDR1 and CDR2: KGHSH, LQKENI. The CDR3 region is CASSPTTSGGTNEQFF. The CDR3 nucleotides are TGTGCCAGCTCACCTACCACTAGCGGGGGAACCAATGAGCAGTTCTTC.

As for this clonotype: This sequence may be a read error, since a much larger clone differs from it by one base. The chain uses TRBV20-1 and TRBJ2-7, with D possibly being TRBD1 or TRBD2 (5 bases each). Germline CDR1 is DFQATT and CDR2 is SNEGSKA (reference sequence). V lost 3 bases and J lost 3, with 9 bases in between. The CDR3 loop spans 12 amino acids. CDR3 DNA sequence: TGCAGTGCTAGGGGACCGGTCTACGAGCAGTACTTC. Translated: CSARGPVYEQYF.

This clonotype was found a few times. This rearrangement joins TRBV6-5 to TRBJ2-7, with TRBD1 matching over 8 bases. The trim removed 6 bases at V and 7 bases at J, leaving 8 bases unmatched. From germline, CDR1 is MNHEY and CDR2 SVGAGI. CDR3 length: 13 amino acids. The CDR3 nucleotides are TGTGCCAGCAGAGTAAACAGGGGGAGTGAGCAGTACTTC. It codes for CASRVNRGSEQYF.

This clonotype was recorded at least ten times. The genes are TRBV5-1 and TRBJ2-1; unclear D gene. Trimming pared 0 bases from V and 0 bases from J, leaving 7 bases between. This CDR3 is built from 15 residues. The germline CDR1 and CDR2 sequences are SGHRS and YFSETQ. DNA for the CDR3: TGCGCCAGCAGCTTGGACTCAAACTCCTACAATGAGCAGTTCTTC. The encoded protein is CASSLDSNSYNEQFF.

This rearrangement joins TRBV4-3 to TRBJ1-2; a weak D match, TRBD1 (5 bases). Germline V CDR1 and CDR2: LGHNA, YSLEER. V was shortened by 1 base and J by 2 bases, with 11 bases between the two germline ends. The CDR3 covers 15 residues. In DNA form, the CDR3 reads TGCGCCAGCAGCCAAGCCCCAGCAGGGAACTATGGCTACACCTTC. It codes for CASSQAPAGNYGYTF.

This clonotype was seen only a few times. The chain combines TRBV5-6 with TRBJ2-5, with D uncertain. The CDR3 sequence is 14 residues long. V lost 1 base to trimming and J lost 4 bases, with 11 bases between them. CDR1 and CDR2 (germline): SGHDT, YYEEEE. The CDR3 sequence is CASSLLAVPETQYF. CDR3 nucleotide sequence: TGTGCCAGCAGCTTGTTGGCAGTCCCAGAGACCCAGTACTTC.

This sequence joins TRBV9 and TRBJ2-3; TRBD1 is a possible D gene (5 bases). V lost 0 bases and J lost 4, with 15 bases in between. The CDR3 is made up of 16 amino acids. The V gene's germline CDR1 is SGDLS and CDR2 YYNGEE. CDR3 in DNA: TGTGCCAGCAGCGTAGGTCCAGGGAATGGCGCAGATACGCAGTATTTT. Translating it yields CASSVGPGNGADTQYF. Drawing the rest from reference TRBV9 and TRBJ2-3, the complete variable domain is DSGVTQTPKHLITATGQRVTLRCSPRSGDLSVYWYQQSLDQGLQFLIQYYNGEERAKGNILERFSAQQFPDLHSELNLSSLELGDSALYFCASSVGPGNGADTQYFGPGTRLTVL.

The chain couples TRBV5-1 to TRBJ1-1; no reliable D call. CDR3 length: 14 residues. From germline, CDR1 is SGHRS and CDR2 YFSETQ. The ends were cut back, 0 bases at V and 6 bases at J, with 12 bases in the middle. DNA of the CDR3: TGCGCCAGCAGCTTGGGGGTTGTGACTCCTGAAGCTTTCTTT. Translated: CASSLGVVTPEAFF.

The chain has TRBV24-1 and TRBJ1-1; no firm D call. V was shortened by 6 bases and J by 6 bases, with 13 bases between the two germline ends. The CDR3 spans 13 residues. Germline values: CDR1 KGHDR, CDR2 SFDVKD. The CDR3 loop reads CATSSPAESEAFF. DNA for the CDR3: TGTGCCACCAGTAGCCCGGCCGAGTCTGAAGCTTTCTTT.

V is TRBV20-1 and J is TRBJ1-1, with 7 bases identical to TRBD1. This CDR3 has 10 residues. V was pared by 5 bases and J by 10 bases, with 4 bases of the junction left unmatched. Germline V gene lookup returns CDR1 DFQATT and CDR2 SNEGSKA (reference sequence). The CDR3 nucleotides are TGCAGTGCTGAAGACAGGGTAGCTTTCTTT. Encoded protein: CSAEDRVAFF.

The V call is TRBV9, the J call TRBJ2-4; D unclear. V lost 4 bases and J lost 3, with 17 bases in between. Germline CDR1 and CDR2: SGDLS and YYNGEE. This CDR3 region has 16 residues. CDR3 amino acids: CASSPTLGGLKNIQYF. The DNA for the CDR3 is TGTGCCAGCAGCCCGACCCTAGGTGGCCTCAAAAACATTCAGTACTTC.

This clonotype was seen only once. This chain connects TRBV4-3 to TRBJ1-5, with 12 bases that match TRBD1. The germline gives CDR1 LGHNA, CDR2 YSLEER. Unmatched junction bases numbered 4, after V lost 0 bases and J lost 7 bases. CDR3 length: 16 amino acids. The CDR3 loop is CASSQDSGTGGQPQHF. The CDR3 DNA follows: TGCGCCAGCAGCCAAGATTCCGGGACAGGGGGCCAGCCCCAGCATTTT.

V usage is TRBV28 and J usage is TRBJ1-2; D uncertain. The CDR3 has 13 residues. Germline assignment: CDR1 MDHEN and CDR2 SYDVKM. Trimming took 3 bases from V and 4 from J, leaving 9 bases between them. CDR3 nucleotides: TGTGCCAGCAGTTTTTCGCTTTCCTATGGCTACACCTTC. As protein: CASSFSLSYGYTF.

The J gene is TRBJ2-3, the V gene TRBV4-3; no firm D call. The V gene lost 0 bases and the J gene lost 0 bases, with 10 bases spanning the gap. Per the germline V gene, CDR1 is LGHNA and CDR2 is YSLEER. The CDR3 loop spans 16 amino acids. CDR3 region: CASSQDPPGSTDTQYF. DNA of the CDR3: TGCGCCAGCAGCCAAGACCCACCAGGAAGCACAGATACGCAGTATTTT.

This clonotype occurred a few times. V and J are TRBV29-1 and TRBJ2-1, with 13 nucleotides matching TRBD2. The CDR3 runs 15 residues. V gave up 6 bases and J gave up 10 bases; unmatched junction bases: 12. Looked up from germline, CDR1 is SQVTM and CDR2 is ANQGSEA. The CDR3 DNA follows: TGCAGCGTCTCGACTAGCGGGAGGCGCTCGGGGGAGCAGTTCTTC. This codes for CSVSTSGRRSGEQFF.

The CDR3 is CASWMRRSEQYF. For the CDR3, the DNA is TGTGCCAGCTGGATGAGGCGCAGCGAGCAGTACTTC. J is TRBJ2-7 and V is TRBV6-5; unclear D gene. CDR1 is MNHEY, CDR2 SVGAGI, per germline. The germline V and J ends were trimmed by 8 bases and 6 bases, with 14 bases remaining between them. The CDR3 runs to 12 residues.

This clonotype appeared a few times. As DNA, the CDR3 is TGTGCCAGCAGCTTAGCTTCGGGAAACACCATATATTTT. Its translation: CASSLASGNTIYF. The chain uses TRBV7-9 and TRBJ1-3; no clear D. The CDR3 has 13 residues. With 0 bases removed from V and 4 bases from J, the gap between germline ends came to 4 bases. The germline gives CDR1 SEHNR, CDR2 FQNEAQ (reference sequence). Full variable domain (rest looked up from reference TRBV7-9 and TRBJ1-3): DTGVSQNPRHKITKRGQNVTFRCDPISEHNRLYWYRQTLGQGPEFLTYFQNEAQLEKSRLLSDRFSAERPKGSFSTLEIQRTEQGDSAMYLCASSLASGNTIYFGEGSWLTVV.

The V gene is TRBV2, the J gene TRBJ2-1; D gene ambiguous. This CDR3 comprises 12 residues. V lost 8 bases and J 4 bases, leaving 9 bases between the germline ends. Germline lookup yields CDR1 SNHLY and CDR2 FYNNEI. The CDR3 loop is CASEADYNEQFF. The CDR3 DNA follows: TGTGCCAGCGAAGCAGATTACAATGAGCAGTTCTTC.

The chain uses TRBV29-1 and TRBJ1-4, with 7 positions matching TRBD1. The CDR3 spans 12 residues. Germline lookup yields CDR1 SQVTM and CDR2 ANQGSEA. V gave up 7 bases and J gave up 4 bases; unmatched junction bases: 3. The CDR3 region has the DNA TGCAGCGCGAGACAGGGTAATGAAAAACTGTTTTTT. Translation: CSARQGNEKLFF.

The chain combines TRBV18 with TRBJ2-7, with TRBD1 matching 10 bases. Per the germline V gene, CDR1 is KGHSH and CDR2 is LQKENI. CDR3 length: 15 amino acids. Trimming took 3 bases from V and 2 from J; bases not matched to a gene: 4. Here the CDR3 reads CASSPHGTGAYEQYF. CDR3 DNA: TGTGCCAGCTCACCGCACGGGACAGGGGCCTACGAGCAGTACTTC.

The rearrangement links TRBV6-1 to TRBJ1-4; 8 bases align to TRBD1. CDR1 and CDR2 (germline): MNHNS, SASEGT. V shed 10 bases, J shed 5 bases, and the junction held 12 bases outside the gene matches. The CDR3 length is 15 residues. DNA for the CDR3: TGTGCCACCAGATCCCCAGGGGGCTTAAATGAAAAACTGTTTTTT. Its protein product is CATRSPGGLNEKLFF.

The chain has TRBV19 and TRBJ2-7; 13 bases are shared with TRBD2. The CDR3 extends over 16 amino acids. The J segment lost 5 bases and the V segment lost 5 bases, leaving 9 bases of the junction unmatched. CDR1 and CDR2 from the germline V gene are LNHDA and SQIVND (reference sequence). The CDR3 loop reads CASSPLGTSGTDEQYF. CDR3 sequence (DNA): TGTGCCAGTAGTCCCCTCGGGACTAGCGGGACGGACGAGCAGTACTTC.

The chain recombines TRBV10-3 with TRBJ1-1; the D is unclear. Germline lookup yields CDR1 ENHRY and CDR2 SYGVKD. This CDR3 has 16 residues. V was cut by 0 bases and J by 7 bases, with 18 bases left in between. CDR3 in DNA: TGTGCCATCAGTGAGTCGTTGGTAGGCAGGCTCTATGAAGCTTTCTTT. This translates into CAISESLVGRLYEAFF.

This rearrangement joins TRBV5-6 to TRBJ2-3; 7 bases map to TRBD2. The V segment lost 4 bases and the J segment 0 bases; nucleotides outside the gene matches: 5. Germline V gene lookup returns CDR1 SGHDT and CDR2 YYEEEE. The CDR3 covers 15 residues. The CDR3 loop is CASSRSGSSTDTQYF. For the CDR3, the DNA is TGTGCCAGCAGCCGTAGCGGGTCTAGCACAGATACGCAGTATTTT.

V usage is TRBV4-2 and J usage is TRBJ1-5; no clear D. The germline gives CDR1 LGHNA, CDR2 YNFKEQ. The CDR3 is 12 amino acids. Trimming removed 0 bases from V and 5 bases from J, with 2 bases in between. The CDR3 coding sequence is TGTGCCAGCAGCCAAGATCATCAGCCCCAGCATTTT. It translates to CASSQDHQPQHF.

This clonotype was found a few times. The chain recombines TRBV4-2 with TRBJ2-5, with a possible D match to TRBD2 (5 bases). Germline CDR1 reads LGHNA; CDR2 reads YNFKEQ. V lost 0 bases and J 4 bases, leaving 15 bases between the germline ends. This CDR3 is built from 16 residues. In nucleotides, the CDR3 is TGTGCCAGCAGCCAAGATCTGCAGCCGGGGATAGAGACCCAGTACTTC. This gives the protein CASSQDLQPGIETQYF.